The rows below give T cell receptor beta chains drawn from one sample of a study of preoperative IRX-2 immunotherapy in early breast cancer. TCRdb's copy holds only in-frame clones and misses some; the assay was immunoSEQ multiplex PCR. Of around 57,000 clones in the sample, approximately 93% were seen once. Sample collection was performed from a patient treated with IRX-2 immunotherapy. These receptors were taken from a human donor with breast cancer. Each CDR3 is given with its conserved first and last residue. D genes are given only for firm matches. Part of the rows lack a size; the others show once, few, many or a class for expanded clones.

d_gene	j_gene	len	v_gene	abundance	CDR3nt	CDR3aa
-	TRBJ1-3	13	TRBV6-1	-	TGTGCCAGCAGTGAATCAGGTAGAAACACCATATATTTT	CASSESGRNTIYF
TRBD1	TRBJ1-5	13	TRBV29-1	-	TGCAGCGTACTGACAGGGGGCCTTCAGCCCCAGCATTTT	CSVLTGGLQPQHF
-	TRBJ1-1	12	TRBV29-1	-	TGCAGCGCAGCCAGCAGAAACACTGAAGCTTTCTTT	CSAASRNTEAFF
TRBD1	TRBJ1-3	15	TRBV6-1	-	TGTGCCAGCGGCCGACAGGGACGGGCTGGAAACACCATATATTTT	CASGRQGRAGNTIYF
-	TRBJ2-1	15	TRBV6-5	-	TGTGCCGGGGAATATAGGCCAGGTTGGGTCAATGAGCAGTTCTTC	CAGEYRPGWVNEQFF
TRBD1	TRBJ1-1	13	TRBV7-2	-	TGTGCCAGCAGCTCGGACAGGGGCCCTGAAGCTTTCTTT	CASSSDRGPEAFF
-	TRBJ1-5	15	TRBV15	-	TGTGCCACCAGCAGAGATTTGGGGTTAGGTCAGCCCCAGCATTTT	CATSRDLGLGQPQHF
TRBD1	TRBJ1-1	14	TRBV27	-	TGTGCCAGCAGTAAGACAGGGTTGGTCACTGAAGCTTTCTTT	CASSKTGLVTEAFF
TRBD1	TRBJ2-7	12	TRBV7-9	-	TGTGCCAGCAGCCGACAGGGTCACGAGCAGTACTTC	CASSRQGHEQYF
-	TRBJ2-1	14	TRBV30	-	TGTGCCTGGAGGCGTCAGGGGACCTACAATGAGCAGTTCTTC	CAWRRQGTYNEQFF
TRBD2	TRBJ2-3	16	TRBV7-9	once	TGTGCCAGCAGCTTAGACGGGACTAGCGGCACAGATACGCAGTATTTT	CASSLDGTSGTDTQYF
-	TRBJ1-2	13	TRBV5-6	-	TGTGCCAGCAGCCTACAGGGATCCTATGGCTACACCTTC	CASSLQGSYGYTF